This TCR beta chain was captured by sequencing in a study of blood T cells in healthy people across ages. Findings and limits, study-wide: Total diversity from one million sequenced T cells was likely underestimated.

Through a sample-barcoded 5' primer and a J-beta primer mix, a second PCR was run for about 7 to 12 cycles. Each cDNA was tagged by a template-switch adaptor containing 12 random nucleotides. MiXCR was run by TCRdb on the 5' RACE reads, yielding one entry per CDR3 protein. The sample lists 1 million to 1.2 million distinct CDR3 sequences; roughly two fifths were seen once. With respect to this clonotype: Its antigen is still unknown. A much larger clonotype is one base distant, so this may be a read error.

The CDR3 is made up of 12 amino acids. V was pared by 1 base and J by 5 bases, with 4 bases between. The germline V gene has CDR1 LGHNA and CDR2 YNFKEQ. Every donor gave 8.5 to 10 milliliters of peripheral blood. Every sample had a minimum of 6.5 million PBMCs isolated. The source is a man aged 18 to 29 in good health. Sequencing was carried out using blood. The chain links TRBV4-2 to TRBJ2-3; the D is unclear. The CDR3 DNA follows: TGTGCCAGCAGCCAAGTTCAAGATACGCAGTATTTT. Residues: CASSQVQDTQYF.